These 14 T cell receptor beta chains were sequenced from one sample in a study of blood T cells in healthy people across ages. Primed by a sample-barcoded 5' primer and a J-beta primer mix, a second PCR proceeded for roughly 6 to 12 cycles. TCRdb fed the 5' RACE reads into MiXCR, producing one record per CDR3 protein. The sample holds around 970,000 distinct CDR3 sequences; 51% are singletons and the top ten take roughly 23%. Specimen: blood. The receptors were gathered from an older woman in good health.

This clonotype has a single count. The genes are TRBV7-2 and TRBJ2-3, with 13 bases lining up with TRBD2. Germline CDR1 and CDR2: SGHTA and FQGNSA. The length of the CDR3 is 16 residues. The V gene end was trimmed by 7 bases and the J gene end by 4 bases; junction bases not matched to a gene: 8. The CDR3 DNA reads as TGTGCCAGCACCACCGGGACTAGCGGGATTCCAGATACGCAGTATTTT. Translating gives CASTTGTSGIPDTQYF.

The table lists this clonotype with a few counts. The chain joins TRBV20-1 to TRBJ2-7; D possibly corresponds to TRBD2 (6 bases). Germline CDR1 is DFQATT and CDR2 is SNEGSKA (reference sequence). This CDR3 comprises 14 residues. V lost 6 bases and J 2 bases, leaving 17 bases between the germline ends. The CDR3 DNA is TGCAGTGCCGCCGGGACTTTCGTAGCCTACGAGCAGTACTTC. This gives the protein CSAAGTFVAYEQYF.

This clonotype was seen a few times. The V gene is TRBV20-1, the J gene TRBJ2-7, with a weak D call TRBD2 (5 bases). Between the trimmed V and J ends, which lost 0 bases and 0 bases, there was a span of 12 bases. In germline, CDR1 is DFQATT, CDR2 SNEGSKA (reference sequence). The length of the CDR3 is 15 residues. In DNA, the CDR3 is TGCAGTGCTAGAGATATAAGCGGTCCCTCCTACGAGCAGTACTTC. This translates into CSARDISGPSYEQYF.

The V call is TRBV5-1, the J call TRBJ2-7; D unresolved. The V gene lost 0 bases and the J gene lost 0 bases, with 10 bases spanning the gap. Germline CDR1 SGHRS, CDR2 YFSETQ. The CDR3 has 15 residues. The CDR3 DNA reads TGCGCCAGCAGCTTGGACCCAGGAAACTCCTACGAGCAGTACTTC. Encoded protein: CASSLDPGNSYEQYF.

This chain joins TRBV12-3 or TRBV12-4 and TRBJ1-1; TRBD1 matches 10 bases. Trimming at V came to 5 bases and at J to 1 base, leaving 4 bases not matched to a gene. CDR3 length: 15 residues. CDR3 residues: CASSRTGGWNTEAFF. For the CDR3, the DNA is TGTGCCAGCAGTCGGACAGGGGGATGGAACACTGAAGCTTTCTTT.

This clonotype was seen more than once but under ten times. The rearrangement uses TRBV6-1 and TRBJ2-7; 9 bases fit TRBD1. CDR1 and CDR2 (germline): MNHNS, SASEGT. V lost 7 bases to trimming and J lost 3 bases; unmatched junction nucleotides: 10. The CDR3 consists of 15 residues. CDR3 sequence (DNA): TGTGCCAGCATTCGAATCCGGACAGGGGTCTACGAGCAGTACTTC. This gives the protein CASIRIRTGVYEQYF.

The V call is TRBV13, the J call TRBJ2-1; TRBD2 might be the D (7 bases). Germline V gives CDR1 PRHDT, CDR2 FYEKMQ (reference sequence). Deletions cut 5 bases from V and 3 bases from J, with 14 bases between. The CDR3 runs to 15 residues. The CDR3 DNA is TGTGCCAGCAGCCAAGCGGGACAATTCTACAATGAGCAGTTCTTC. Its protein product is CASSQAGQFYNEQFF.

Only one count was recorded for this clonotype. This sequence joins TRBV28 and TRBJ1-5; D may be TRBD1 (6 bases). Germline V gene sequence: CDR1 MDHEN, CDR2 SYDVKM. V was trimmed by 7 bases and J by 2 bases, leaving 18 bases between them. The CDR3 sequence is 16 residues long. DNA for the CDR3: TGTGCCAGCAACTCTGGGGGCAGGATGGGCAATCAGCCCCAGCATTTT. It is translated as CASNSGGRMGNQPQHF.

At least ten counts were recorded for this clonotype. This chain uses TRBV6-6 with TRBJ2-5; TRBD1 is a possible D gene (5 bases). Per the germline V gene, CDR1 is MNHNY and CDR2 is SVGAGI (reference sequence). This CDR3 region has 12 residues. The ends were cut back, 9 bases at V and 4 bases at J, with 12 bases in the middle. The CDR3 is CASSRGGETQYF. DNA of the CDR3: TGTGCCAGTTCTAGGGGCGGAGAGACCCAGTACTTC.

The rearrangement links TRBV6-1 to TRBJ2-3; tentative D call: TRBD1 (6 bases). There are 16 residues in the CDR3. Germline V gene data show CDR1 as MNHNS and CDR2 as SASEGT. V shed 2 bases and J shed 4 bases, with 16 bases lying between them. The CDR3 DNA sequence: TGTGCCAGCAGTGAACGACCGGGACAATTCCCAGATACGCAGTATTTT. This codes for CASSERPGQFPDTQYF.

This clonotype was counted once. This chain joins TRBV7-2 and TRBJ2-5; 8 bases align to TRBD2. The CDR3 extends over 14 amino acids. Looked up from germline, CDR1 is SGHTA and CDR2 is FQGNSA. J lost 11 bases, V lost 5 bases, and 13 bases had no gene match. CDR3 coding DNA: TGTGCCAGCAGCGTAAATGGACGGGAGGGGGATCAGTACTTC. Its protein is CASSVNGREGDQYF.

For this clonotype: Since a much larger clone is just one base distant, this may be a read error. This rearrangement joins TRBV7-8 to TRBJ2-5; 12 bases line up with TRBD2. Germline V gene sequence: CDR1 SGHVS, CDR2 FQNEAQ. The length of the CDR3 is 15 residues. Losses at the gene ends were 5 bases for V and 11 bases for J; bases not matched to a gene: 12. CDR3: CASSRLAGVSNEQYF. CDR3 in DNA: TGTGCCAGCAGCAGACTAGCGGGAGTATCCAATGAGCAGTACTTC. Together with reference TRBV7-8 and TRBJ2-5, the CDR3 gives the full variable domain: GAGVSQSPRYKVAKRGQDVALRCDPISGHVSLFWYQQALGQGPEFLTYFQNEAQLDKSGLPSDRFFAERPEGSVSTLKIQRTQQEDSAVYLCASSRLAGVSNEQYFGPGTRLLVL.

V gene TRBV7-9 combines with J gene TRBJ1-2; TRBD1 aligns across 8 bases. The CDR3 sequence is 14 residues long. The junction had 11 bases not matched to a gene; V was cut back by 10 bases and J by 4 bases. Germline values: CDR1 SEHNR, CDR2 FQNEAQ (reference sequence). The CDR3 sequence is CATNTGGGFYGYTF. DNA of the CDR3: TGTGCCACCAACACAGGGGGAGGCTTCTATGGCTACACCTTC.

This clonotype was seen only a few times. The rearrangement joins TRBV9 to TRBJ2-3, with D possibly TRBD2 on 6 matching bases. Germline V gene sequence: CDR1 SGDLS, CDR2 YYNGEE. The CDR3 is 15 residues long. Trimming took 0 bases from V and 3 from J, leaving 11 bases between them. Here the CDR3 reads CASSVGGSGTDTQYF. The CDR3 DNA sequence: TGTGCCAGCAGCGTAGGTGGTAGCGGAACAGATACGCAGTATTTT.